The sequence of this TCR beta chain was determined in a study of blood T cells in healthy people across ages. Study-level information: About one barcoded beta molecule per two T cells came from capture by template switching.

Unmatched junction bases numbered 2, after V lost 0 bases and J lost 2 bases. Germline V gene sequence: CDR1 LGHDT, CDR2 YNNKEL (reference sequence). This CDR3 contains 16 residues. Total RNA extraction produced at least 5.5 micrograms (per sample) for the study. This clonotype was counted only a few times. What it recognizes is unknown. Primed by a sample-barcoded 5' primer and a J-beta primer mix, a second PCR proceeded for about 7 to 12 cycles. Each CDR3 protein is one row after TCRdb ran MiXCR on the 5' RACE reads. The sample yields about 730,000 distinct CDR3 sequences, roughly 41% seen once. Notes on the study in general: Estimates based on one million T cells were treated as lower bounds.

This TCR derives from an older woman in good health. The chain carries TRBV3-1 and TRBJ2-1, with 9 bases lining up with TRBD1. Sequencing was done on a sample of blood. CDR3 protein: CASSQDTGGTYNEQFF. In DNA form, the CDR3 reads TGTGCCAGCAGCCAAGATACAGGGGGCACCTACAATGAGCAGTTCTTC.